The rows below give T cell receptor beta chains drawn from one sample of a study of T cells in Graves' hyperthyroidism and ophthalmopathy. In TCRdb, the multiplex PCR reads were re-called with MiXCR into one record per CDR3 protein. Of 100,000 to 130,000 distinct CDR3 sequences in the sample, approximately 16% were seen once. Sequences were obtained from blood. The receptors originated from a woman in her forties or fifties with Graves' hyperthyroidism. CDR3s include the opening cysteine and the closing phenylalanine or tryptophan. Fields, in order: D gene, V gene, clone size, J gene, CDR3 DNA, CDR3 protein. D genes are given only for firm matches. The size field is filled for only some rows; it gives once, few, many or a size class.

.	TRBV28	many	TRBJ1-2	TGTGCCATTTCCAGCGCGCCCTATGGCTACACCTTC	CAISSAPYGYTF
TRBD1	TRBV30	.	TRBJ1-1	TGTGCCTGGAAAGCCCCGGGACAGGGGGCCGGGGCTTTCTTT	CAWKAPGQGAGAFF
TRBD2	TRBV2	many	TRBJ2-7	TGTGCCAGCAGGACTAGCGGGGCCTACGAGCAGTACTTC	CASRTSGAYEQYF
.	TRBV30	many	TRBJ1-6	TGTGCCTGGAGTGCTCGGGGTTCACCCCTCCACTTT	CAWSARGSPLHF
.	TRBV9	many	TRBJ2-1	TGTGCCAGCACCCCGGAGGGGAGCGGTGAGCAGTTCTTC	CASTPEGSGEQFF
TRBD1	TRBV12-3/TRBV12-4	many	TRBJ2-3	TGTGCCAGCATCCTCGACAGGGTCACAGATACGCAGTATTTT	CASILDRVTDTQYF
.	TRBV10-3	few	TRBJ2-5	TGTGCCATCAGTGAGACGGGACTAGGGGGCAAAACCCAGTACTTC	CAISETGLGGKTQYF
TRBD1	TRBV20-1	many	TRBJ2-1	TGCAGTGCTAGAACGGACAGGGGCAATGAGCAGTTCTTC	CSARTDRGNEQFF
.	TRBV12-3/TRBV12-4	many	TRBJ2-1	TGTGCCAGCAGTTTATCGGATGAGCAGTTCTTC	CASSLSDEQFF
TRBD1	TRBV12-3/TRBV12-4	.	TRBJ1-2	TGTGCCAGCACCAACCCTTGGGACAGCAACTATGGCTACACCTTC	CASTNPWDSNYGYTF
.	TRBV20-1	many	TRBJ2-1	TGCAGTGCTATGGGCCGGTCTTACAATGAGCAGTTCTTC	CSAMGRSYNEQFF
TRBD1	TRBV7-9	many	TRBJ2-2	TGTGCCAGCAACTCGGACAGGGTCACCGGGGAGCTGTTTTTT	CASNSDRVTGELFF
.	TRBV5-1	.	TRBJ1-5	TGCGCCAGCAGCTCTTTAACAGGGCAAAGTGGCAATCAGCCCCAGCATTTT	CASSSLTGQSGNQPQHF
TRBD2	TRBV5-1	many	TRBJ2-1	TGCGCCAGCAGCTTGTCGGCTAGCGGGTATGAGCAGTTCTTC	CASSLSASGYEQFF